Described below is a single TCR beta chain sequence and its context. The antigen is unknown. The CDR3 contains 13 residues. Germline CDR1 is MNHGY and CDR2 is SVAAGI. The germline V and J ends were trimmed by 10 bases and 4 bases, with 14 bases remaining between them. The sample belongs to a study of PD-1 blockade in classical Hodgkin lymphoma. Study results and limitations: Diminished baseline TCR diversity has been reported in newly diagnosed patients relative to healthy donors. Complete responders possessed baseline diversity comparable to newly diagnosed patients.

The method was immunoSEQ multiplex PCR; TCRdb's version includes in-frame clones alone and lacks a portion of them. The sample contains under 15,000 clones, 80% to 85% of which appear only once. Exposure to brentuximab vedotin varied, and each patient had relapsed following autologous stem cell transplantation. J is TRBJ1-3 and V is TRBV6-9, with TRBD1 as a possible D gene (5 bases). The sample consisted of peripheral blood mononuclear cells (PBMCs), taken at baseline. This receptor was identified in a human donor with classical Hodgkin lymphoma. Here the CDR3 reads CATTGTAGNTIYF. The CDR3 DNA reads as TGTGCCACCACGGGGACCGCGGGAAACACCATATATTTT.